What follows is one T cell receptor (beta chain) and its context. CDR3 length equals 15 residues. CDR1 is SGDLS, CDR2 YYNGEE, per germline. V was pared by 4 bases and J by 3 bases, with 17 bases between. This entry comes from a study of blood T cell repertoires in COVID-19. TCRdb's copy holds only in-frame clones and misses some; the assay was immunoSEQ multiplex PCR. The sample has around 180,000 clones; 60% to 85% are singletons. Sequencing was done on a sample of peripheral blood. The V call is TRBV9, the J call TRBJ2-7; D not resolved. The TCR sequence derives from a man between 60 and 70 years old with active or convalescent COVID-19. The CDR3 DNA reads as TGTGCCAGCAGCCCTACGTTGGCTAGTGTCTACGAGCAGTACTTC. Translating it yields CASSPTLASVYEQYF.